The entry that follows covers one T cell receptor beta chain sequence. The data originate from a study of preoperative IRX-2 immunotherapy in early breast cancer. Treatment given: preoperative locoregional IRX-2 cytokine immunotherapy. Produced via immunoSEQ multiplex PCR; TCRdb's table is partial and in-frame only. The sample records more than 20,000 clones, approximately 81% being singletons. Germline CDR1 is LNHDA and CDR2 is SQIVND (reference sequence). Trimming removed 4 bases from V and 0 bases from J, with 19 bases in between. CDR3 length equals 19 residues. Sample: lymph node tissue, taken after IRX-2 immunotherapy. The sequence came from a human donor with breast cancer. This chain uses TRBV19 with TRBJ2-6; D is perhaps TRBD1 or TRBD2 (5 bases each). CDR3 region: CASSREKKGRISGANVLTF. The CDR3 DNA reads TGTGCCAGTAGTAGGGAAAAGAAGGGACGCATCTCTGGGGCCAACGTCCTGACTTTC. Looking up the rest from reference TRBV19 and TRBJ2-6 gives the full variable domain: DGGITQSPKYLFRKEGQNVTLSCEQNLNHDAMYWYRQDPGQGLRLIYYSQIVNDFQKGDIAEGYSVSREKKESFPLTVTSAQKNPTAFYLCASSREKKGRISGANVLTFGAGSRLTVL.